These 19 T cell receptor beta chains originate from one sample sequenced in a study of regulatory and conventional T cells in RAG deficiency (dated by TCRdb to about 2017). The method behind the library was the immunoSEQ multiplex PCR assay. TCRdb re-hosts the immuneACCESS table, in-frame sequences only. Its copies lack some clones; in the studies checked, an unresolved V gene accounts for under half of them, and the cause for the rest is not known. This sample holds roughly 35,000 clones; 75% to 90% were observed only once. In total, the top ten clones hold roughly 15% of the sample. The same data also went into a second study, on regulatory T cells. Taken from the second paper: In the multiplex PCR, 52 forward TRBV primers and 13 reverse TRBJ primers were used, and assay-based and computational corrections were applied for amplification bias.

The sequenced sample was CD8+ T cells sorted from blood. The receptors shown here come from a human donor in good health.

The CDR3 nucleotides read TGTGCCAGCAGATATTGGGGGAGGGGAAATGAGCAGTTCTTC. Its translation: CASRYWGRGNEQFF. The genes are TRBV13 and TRBJ2-1, with 7 bases lining up with TRBD2. The CDR3 is made up of 14 amino acids. The germline CDR1 and CDR2 sequences are PRHDT and FYEKMQ (reference sequence). The V and J ends lost 6 bases and 7 bases, in that order; junction bases with no gene match: 9.

CDR3 sequence: CASRGVGNTEAFF. The CDR3 region has the DNA TGCGCCAGCCGGGGCGTGGGGAACACTGAAGCTTTCTTT. The genes are TRBV5-1 and TRBJ1-1, with D possibly matching TRBD1 (5 bases). Germline V lookup: CDR1 SGHRS, CDR2 YFSETQ. This CDR3 has 13 amino acids. The V and J ends lost 7 bases and 1 base respectively, with 11 bases between them. Variable domain in full (rest from reference TRBV5-1 and TRBJ1-1): KAGVTQTPRYLIKTRGQQVTLSCSPISGHRSVSWYQQTPGQGLQFLFEYFSETQRNKGNFPGRFSGRQFSNSRSEMNVSTLELGDSALYLCASRGVGNTEAFFGQGTRLTVV.

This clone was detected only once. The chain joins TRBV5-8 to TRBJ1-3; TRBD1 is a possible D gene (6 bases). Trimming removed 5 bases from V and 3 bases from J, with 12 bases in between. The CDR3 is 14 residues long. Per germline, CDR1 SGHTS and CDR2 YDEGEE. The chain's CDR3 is CASSLTGLGNTIYF. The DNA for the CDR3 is TGTGCCAGCAGTCTGACAGGCCTTGGAAACACCATATATTTT.

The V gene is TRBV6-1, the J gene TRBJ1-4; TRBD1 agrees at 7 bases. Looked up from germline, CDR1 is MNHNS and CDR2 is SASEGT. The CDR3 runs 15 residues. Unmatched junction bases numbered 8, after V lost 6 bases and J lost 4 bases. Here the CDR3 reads CASSMNRGYNEKLFF. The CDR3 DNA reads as TGTGCCAGCAGCATGAACAGGGGATATAATGAAAAACTGTTTTTT.

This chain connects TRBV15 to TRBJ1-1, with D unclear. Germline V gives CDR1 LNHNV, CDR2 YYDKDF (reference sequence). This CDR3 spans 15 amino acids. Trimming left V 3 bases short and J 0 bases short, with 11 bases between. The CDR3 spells CATSSIGEMNTEAFF. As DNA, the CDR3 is TGTGCCACCAGCAGTATTGGGGAAATGAACACTGAAGCTTTCTTT. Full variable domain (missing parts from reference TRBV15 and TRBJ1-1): DAMVIQNPRYQVTQFGKPVTLSCSQTLNHNVMYWYQQKSSQAPKLLFHYYDKDFNNEADTPDNFQSRRPNTSFCFLDIRSPGLGDTAMYLCATSSIGEMNTEAFFGQGTRLTVV.

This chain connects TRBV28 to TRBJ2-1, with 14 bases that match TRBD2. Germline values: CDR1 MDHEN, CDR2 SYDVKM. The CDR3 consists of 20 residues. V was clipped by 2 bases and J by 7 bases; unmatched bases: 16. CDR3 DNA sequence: TGTGCCAGCAGTTTAAGATCGGGACTAGCGGGGGCCACCGGGGCTAATGAGCAGTTCTTC. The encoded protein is CASSLRSGLAGATGANEQFF.

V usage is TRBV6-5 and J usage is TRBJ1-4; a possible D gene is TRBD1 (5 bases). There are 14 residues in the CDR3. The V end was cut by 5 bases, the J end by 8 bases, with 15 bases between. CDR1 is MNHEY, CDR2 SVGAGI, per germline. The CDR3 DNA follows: TGTGCCAGCAGTGAGGGGACTTCCTCGGAAAAACTGTTTTTT. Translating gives CASSEGTSSEKLFF.

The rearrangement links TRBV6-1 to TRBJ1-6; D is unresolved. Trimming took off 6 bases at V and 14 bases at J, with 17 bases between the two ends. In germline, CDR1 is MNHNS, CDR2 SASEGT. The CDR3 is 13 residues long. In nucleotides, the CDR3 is TGTGCCAGCAGGGAGTCAGAATTTTTGGCCCTCCACTTT. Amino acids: CASRESEFLALHF.

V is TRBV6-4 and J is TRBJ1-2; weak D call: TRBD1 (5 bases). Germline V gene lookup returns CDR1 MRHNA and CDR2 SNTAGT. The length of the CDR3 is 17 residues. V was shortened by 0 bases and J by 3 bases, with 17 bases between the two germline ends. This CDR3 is CASSDSFTGYRYYGYTF. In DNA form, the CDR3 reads TGTGCCAGCAGTGACTCGTTTACAGGCTACCGGTACTATGGCTACACCTTC.

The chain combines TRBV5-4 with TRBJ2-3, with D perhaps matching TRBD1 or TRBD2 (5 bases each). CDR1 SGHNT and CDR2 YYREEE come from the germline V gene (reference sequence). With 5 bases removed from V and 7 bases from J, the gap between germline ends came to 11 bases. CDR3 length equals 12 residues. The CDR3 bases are TGTGCCAGCAGACGGGACGAAAATACGCAGTATTTT. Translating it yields CASRRDENTQYF.

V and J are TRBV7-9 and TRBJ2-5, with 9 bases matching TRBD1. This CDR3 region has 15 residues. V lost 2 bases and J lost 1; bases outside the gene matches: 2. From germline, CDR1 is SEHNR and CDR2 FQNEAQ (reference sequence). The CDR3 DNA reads TGTGCCAGCAGCTTACGGGGACAGGGCCAAGAGACCCAGTACTTC. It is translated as CASSLRGQGQETQYF.

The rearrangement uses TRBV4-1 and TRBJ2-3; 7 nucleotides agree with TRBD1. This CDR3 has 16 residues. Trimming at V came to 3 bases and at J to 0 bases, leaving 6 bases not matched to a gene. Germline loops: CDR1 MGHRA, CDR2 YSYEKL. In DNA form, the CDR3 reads TGCGCCAGCAGCCACGCCGGGACAGCTAGCACAGATACGCAGTATTTT. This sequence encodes CASSHAGTASTDTQYF.

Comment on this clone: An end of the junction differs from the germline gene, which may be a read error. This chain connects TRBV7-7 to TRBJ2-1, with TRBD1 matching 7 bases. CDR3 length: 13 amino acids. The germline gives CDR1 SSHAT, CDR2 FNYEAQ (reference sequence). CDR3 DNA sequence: TGTGCTAGCAGCCCGAACAGGGGTAATGAGCAGTTCTTC. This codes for CASSPNRGNEQFF. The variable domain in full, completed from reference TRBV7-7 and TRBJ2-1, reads GAGVSQSPRYKVTKRGQDVTLRCDPISSHATLYWYQQALGQGPEFLTYFNYEAQPDKSGLPSDRFSAERPEGSISTLTIQRTEQRDSAMYRCASSPNRGNEQFFGPGTRLTVL.

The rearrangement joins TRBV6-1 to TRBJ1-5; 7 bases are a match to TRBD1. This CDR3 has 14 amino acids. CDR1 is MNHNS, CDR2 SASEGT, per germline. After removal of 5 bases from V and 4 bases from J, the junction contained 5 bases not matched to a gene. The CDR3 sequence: CASSTTGVNQPQHF. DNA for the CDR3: TGTGCCAGCAGTACCACAGGGGTAAATCAGCCCCAGCATTTT.

The CDR3 reads CASKGQGGTEAFF. The CDR3 DNA reads as TGTGCCAGCAAGGGGCAGGGCGGCACTGAAGCTTTCTTT. This chain connects TRBV28 to TRBJ1-1; perhaps TRBD1 as D (5 bases). Germline V gene lookup returns CDR1 MDHEN and CDR2 SYDVKM. This CDR3 has 13 residues. Trimming took off 7 bases at V and 4 bases at J, with 13 bases between the two ends.

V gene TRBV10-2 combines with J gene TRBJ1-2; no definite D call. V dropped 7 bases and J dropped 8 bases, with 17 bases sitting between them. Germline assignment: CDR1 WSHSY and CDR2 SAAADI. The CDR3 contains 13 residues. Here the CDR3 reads CASNEDYDLGYTF. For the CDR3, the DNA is TGCGCCAGCAACGAAGACTATGATTTAGGCTACACCTTC.

CDR3 in amino acids: CASSVGQESGNTIYF. CDR3 nucleotides: TGTGCCAGCAGTGTAGGACAGGAGTCGGGAAACACCATATATTTT. The rearrangement joins TRBV6-1 to TRBJ1-3; 7 bases fit TRBD1. From germline, CDR1 is MNHNS and CDR2 SASEGT. V lost 4 bases, J lost 4 bases, and 7 bases stayed unmatched. The CDR3 extends over 15 amino acids.

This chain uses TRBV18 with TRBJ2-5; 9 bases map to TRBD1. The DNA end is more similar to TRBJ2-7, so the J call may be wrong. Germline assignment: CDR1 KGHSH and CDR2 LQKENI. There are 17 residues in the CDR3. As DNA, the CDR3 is TGTGCCAGCTCACCACTCCCCGGGACAGGGAGCTCCTACGAGCAGTACTTC. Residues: CASSPLPGTGSSYEQYF.

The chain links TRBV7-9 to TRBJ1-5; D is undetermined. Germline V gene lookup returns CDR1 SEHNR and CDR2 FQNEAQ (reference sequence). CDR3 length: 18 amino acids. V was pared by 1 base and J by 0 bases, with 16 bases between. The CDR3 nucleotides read TGTGCCAGCAGCTTAGGTCACAGCAAAGGCAATAGCAATCAGCCCCAGCATTTT. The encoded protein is CASSLGHSKGNSNQPQHF. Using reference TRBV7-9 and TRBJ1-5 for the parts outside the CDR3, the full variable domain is DTGVSQNPRHKITKRGQNVTFRCDPISEHNRLYWYRQTLGQGPEFLTYFQNEAQLEKSRLLSDRFSAERPKGSFSTLEIQRTEQGDSAMYLCASSLGHSKGNSNQPQHFGDGTRLSIL.